There are a few counts of the clone carrying this T cell receptor beta chain. What it recognizes is unknown. This sample stems from a study of T cells after yellow fever vaccination. TCRdb itself ran the 5' RACE reads through MiXCR, one entry per CDR3 protein. The sample has 610,000 or so distinct CDR3 sequences, more than 9% seen once. The V end lost 3 bases, the J end lost 6 bases, and 12 bases lay between the germline ends. The CDR3 runs 14 residues. Whole-study findings and limits: A small share of clonotypes appeared in both CD4 and CD8 compartments. Post-booster repertoires again held most primary-vaccination clones (about 96% CD4, 88% CD8).

The input for sequencing was PBMCs, taken on the day of the yellow fever booster vaccination. The TCR was taken from a man aged 30 to 39 who received the YFV17D yellow fever vaccine. The chain employs TRBV12-3 or TRBV12-4 and TRBJ2-1; no clear D. As DNA, the CDR3 is TGTGCCAGCAGTTTTTGGTCCTTACCCAATGAGCAGTTCTTC. The encoded protein is CASSFWSLPNEQFF.